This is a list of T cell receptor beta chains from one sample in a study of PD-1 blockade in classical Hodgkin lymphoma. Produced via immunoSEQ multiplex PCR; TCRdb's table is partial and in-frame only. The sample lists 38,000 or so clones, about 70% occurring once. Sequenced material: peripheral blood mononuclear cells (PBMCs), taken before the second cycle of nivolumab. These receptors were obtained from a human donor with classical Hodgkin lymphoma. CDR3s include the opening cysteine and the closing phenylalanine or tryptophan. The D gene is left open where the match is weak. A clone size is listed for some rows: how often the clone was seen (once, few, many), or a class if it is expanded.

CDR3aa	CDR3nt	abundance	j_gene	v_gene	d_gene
CASSRGLNEKLFF	TGCGCCAGCAGCAGGGGGCTCAATGAAAAACTGTTTTTT	-	TRBJ1-4	TRBV4-1	TRBD1
CASRATGTANGYTF	TGTGCCAGCAGGGCGACAGGGACGGCTAATGGCTACACCTTC	-	TRBJ1-2	TRBV5-4	TRBD1
CAWRSAHGVADTQYF	TGTGCCTGGAGATCGGCGCACGGGGTGGCAGATACGCAGTATTTT	few	TRBJ2-3	TRBV30	-
CASSLAGRPGTSYNEQFF	TGCGCCAGCAGCTTGGCCGGACGCCCGGGGACCTCCTACAATGAGCAGTTCTTC	-	TRBJ2-1	TRBV5-1	-
CAWRKQGARKLFF	TGTGCCTGGAGAAAGCAGGGGGCTCGAAAACTGTTTTTT	-	TRBJ1-4	TRBV30	TRBD1
CASSIDSYGYTF	TGTGCCAGTAGTATAGATAGCTATGGCTACACCTTC	-	TRBJ1-2	TRBV19	-
CASSLQGRDSYGYTF	TGCGCCAGCAGCCTACAGGGAAGGGACTCCTATGGCTACACCTTC	-	TRBJ1-2	TRBV4-3	-
CASSYSRQNTEAFF	TGTGCCAGCAGTTACTCGAGACAGAACACTGAAGCTTTCTTT	few	TRBJ1-1	TRBV6-6	-
CASSQVGRAFNSPLHF	TGCGCCAGCAGCCAAGTAGGGCGAGCATTTAATTCACCCCTCCACTTT	-	TRBJ1-6	TRBV4-1	-
CASSTYNEQFF	TGTGCCAGCAGTACTTACAATGAGCAGTTCTTC	once	TRBJ2-1	TRBV6-9	-
CASSKPRTDSPEAFF	TGTGCCAGCAGCAAACCGCGGACGGATAGCCCTGAAGCTTTCTTT	-	TRBJ1-1	TRBV21-1	-
CASSLVQGEYNEQFF	TGCGCCAGCAGCTTGGTTCAGGGGGAATACAATGAGCAGTTCTTC	few	TRBJ2-1	TRBV5-1	TRBD1
CASSLAESSGNTIYF	TGTGCCAGCAGTTTGGCCGAGAGCTCTGGAAACACCATATATTTT	-	TRBJ1-3	TRBV28	-
CASSLVGRLNTEAFF	TGTGCCAGCAGCTTGGTTGGGCGGTTGAACACTGAAGCTTTCTTT	-	TRBJ1-1	TRBV5-4	-
CASSWDSNTEAFF	TGTGCCAGCAGTTGGGACAGTAACACTGAAGCTTTCTTT	few	TRBJ1-1	TRBV2	TRBD1
CASSPLGGALSEETQYF	TGTGCCAGCTCACCACTAGGGGGCGCCTTGAGTGAAGAGACCCAGTACTTC	-	TRBJ2-5	TRBV18	TRBD1
CASRGQASYGYTF	TGTGCCAGCAGGGGGCAGGCTAGCTATGGCTACACCTTC	-	TRBJ1-2	TRBV25-1	-
CASSPMKAGRGETQYF	TGTGCCAGCTCACCGATGAAAGCGGGGCGCGGGGAGACCCAGTACTTC	-	TRBJ2-5	TRBV18	TRBD2
CASSHSAAQETQYF	TGTGCCAGCAGTCATTCAGCGGCTCAAGAGACCCAGTACTTC	-	TRBJ2-5	TRBV7-9	-
CASTITGGSGLEQYF	TGTGCCAGCACCATAACCGGGGGCTCGGGCCTGGAGCAGTACTTC	once	TRBJ2-7	TRBV6-5	-
CASTYSRDRIDEQFF	TGTGCCAGCACCTACTCTCGGGACAGGATCGATGAGCAGTTCTTC	-	TRBJ2-1	TRBV5-4	TRBD1
CASSLGVFPYEQFF	TGTGCCAGCAGTTTAGGGGTCTTCCCTTATGAGCAGTTCTTC	-	TRBJ2-1	TRBV28	-
CASSQGQGDQPQHF	TGCGCCAGCAGCCAAGGACAGGGGGATCAGCCCCAGCATTTT	-	TRBJ1-5	TRBV5-1	TRBD1
CASSRNGLPGYTF	TGCGCCAGCAGCCGCAACGGACTCCCCGGCTACACCTTC	-	TRBJ1-2	TRBV4-1	-
CASSPLPGRVANEKLFF	TGTGCCAGCAGCCCCCTGCCGGGTCGGGTGGCTAATGAAAAACTGTTTTTT	-	TRBJ1-4	TRBV7-9	-
CASSELAGGYNEQFF	TGTGCCAGCAGCGAACTAGCGGGAGGCTACAATGAGCAGTTCTTC	-	TRBJ2-1	TRBV7-2	TRBD2
CASSVGVTGNNEQFF	TGTGCCAGCAGCGTAGGGGTGACAGGGAACAATGAGCAGTTCTTC	-	TRBJ2-1	TRBV9	TRBD1
CASSMWQGNEKLFF	TGTGCCAGTAGTATGTGGCAGGGTAATGAAAAACTGTTTTTT	-	TRBJ1-4	TRBV19	-
CASGSGHYEQYF	TGTGCCAGCGGTTCGGGTCACTACGAGCAGTACTTC	-	TRBJ2-7	TRBV6-6	-
CASSANPEYNEQFF	TGCGCCAGCAGCGCTAATCCGGAGTACAATGAGCAGTTCTTC	few	TRBJ2-1	TRBV5-1	-
CASSQEYSGSSYNEQFF	TGTGCCAGCAGCCAAGAGTATAGCGGGAGCTCCTACAATGAGCAGTTCTTC	-	TRBJ2-1	TRBV4-2	TRBD2
CASSEARRGGTGYTF	TGTGCCAGCAGTGAAGCGCGGAGGGGCGGGACTGGCTACACCTTC	-	TRBJ1-2	TRBV2	-
CASSLTGTAYYNEQFF	TGTGCCAGCAGCTTAACTGGGACAGCGTATTACAATGAGCAGTTCTTC	-	TRBJ2-1	TRBV7-9	TRBD1
CASRYNRGLIRNTEAFF	TGTGCCAGCAGGTACAACAGGGGGCTAATACGGAACACTGAAGCTTTCTTT	-	TRBJ1-1	TRBV28	TRBD1
CASSAGQGAEAFF	TGCGCCAGCAGCGCCGGACAGGGAGCTGAAGCTTTCTTT	-	TRBJ1-1	TRBV5-1	TRBD1
CASSQDVGAYNEQFF	TGCGCCAGCAGCCAAGATGTGGGGGCCTACAATGAGCAGTTCTTC	medium-sized	TRBJ2-1	TRBV4-3	-
CASRLAGGLGEQFF	TGTGCCAGCAGATTGGCGGGAGGATTGGGTGAGCAGTTCTTC	-	TRBJ2-1	TRBV27	TRBD2
CASSLRRSEGQYF	TGTGCCAGCAGCTTACGCCGGTCTGAAGGACAGTACTTC	few	TRBJ2-7	TRBV7-2	-
CASSYEVTSTDTQYF	TGTGCCAGCAGTTACGAGGTTACTAGCACAGATACGCAGTATTTT	-	TRBJ2-3	TRBV6-5	-
CAWSATDGMRSGYTF	TGTGCCTGGAGCGCCACGGACGGCATGAGGAGCGGCTACACCTTC	once	TRBJ1-2	TRBV30	-
CASSPDRGGYTF	TGTGCCAGCAGCCCCGACAGGGGTGGCTACACCTTC	-	TRBJ1-2	TRBV2	TRBD1
CASSLAGGAENEQFF	TGTGCCAGCAGCTTGGCCGGGGGGGCCGAGAATGAGCAGTTCTTC	-	TRBJ2-1	TRBV5-4	TRBD2
CASSSFRAGSYEQYF	TGTGCCAGCAGTTCATTCAGGGCAGGATCCTACGAGCAGTACTTC	-	TRBJ2-7	TRBV28	-
CASSPFVQGPTNEKLFF	TGTGCCAGCTCACCCTTTGTTCAGGGTCCCACTAATGAAAAACTGTTTTTT	-	TRBJ1-4	TRBV18	-
CASSEGRGRTEAFF	TGTGCCAGCTCAGAGGGCAGGGGGCGAACTGAAGCTTTCTTT	few	TRBJ1-1	TRBV7-9	TRBD1
CASSRPGQVYGYTF	TGCGCCAGCAGCCGACCGGGACAAGTCTATGGCTACACCTTC	-	TRBJ1-2	TRBV4-1	-
CASSLSAPGQGHQPQHF	TGTGCCAGCTCACTATCGGCCCCGGGACAGGGTCATCAGCCCCAGCATTTT	-	TRBJ1-5	TRBV18	TRBD1
CSVAQQLGNTEAFF	TGCAGCGTTGCCCAACAGCTGGGGAACACTGAAGCTTTCTTT	-	TRBJ1-1	TRBV29-1	-
CASSQVAGKWETQYF	TGCGCCAGCAGCCAAGTAGCAGGGAAATGGGAGACCCAGTACTTC	once	TRBJ2-5	TRBV4-1	-
CASSVDTVDEQYF	TGTGCCAGCAGCGTAGATACAGTCGACGAGCAGTACTTC	-	TRBJ2-7	TRBV9	-
CASSFSGGFEQYF	TGTGCCAGCAGTTTTTCGGGGGGCTTCGAGCAGTACTTC	-	TRBJ2-7	TRBV27	-
CASSVGTGVNSPLHF	TGTGCCAGCAGCGTAGGGACAGGGGTGAATTCACCCCTCCACTTT	-	TRBJ1-6	TRBV9	TRBD1
CAIRLGTGYNEQFF	TGTGCCATCAGGCTGGGGACAGGGTACAATGAGCAGTTCTTC	-	TRBJ2-1	TRBV10-3	TRBD1
CASSQFPLSVWLGNQPQHF	TGCGCCAGCAGCCAATTTCCCCTGAGCGTCTGGTTAGGCAATCAGCCCCAGCATTTT	once	TRBJ1-5	TRBV4-1	-